This T cell receptor beta chain was recorded in a study of T cell repertoires in cytomegalovirus infection. Study-level results: Dominant in the ex vivo response were TCR beta clonotypes restricted by HLA-C and specific for CMV.

TCRdb reprocessed the reads with MiXCR, giving one entry per CDR3 protein. The sample has more than 500,000 distinct CDR3 sequences; about 17% are singletons. A word on this clonotype: The antigen is unknown.

The germline gives CDR1 ENHRY, CDR2 SYGVKD. This CDR3 spans 15 amino acids. The V end was cut by 8 bases, the J end by 0 bases, with 16 bases between. This sequence was found in a human donor in good health (CMV status not recorded). Some clones in this sample may be carry-over from other donors' samples. Sequencing was performed on CD8+ T cells from PBMCs. This chain joins TRBV10-3 and TRBJ1-1, with D possibly TRBD1 on 6 matching bases. The CDR3 bases are TGTGCCATCGGAAAGCAGGGGAAAATGAACACTGAAGCTTTCTTT. Its protein is CAIGKQGKMNTEAFF.